The sequence of this T cell receptor (beta chain) was determined in a study of metastatic and nonmetastatic thyroid tumors. Study-wide background: Repertoires from malignant and benign thyroid patients were compared across blood and tumor or nodule tissue.

General observations from the study: Malignant tumors reportedly showed significantly higher TCR beta diversity than benign nodules in both blood and tumor.

Treatment of any kind had been given to no patient before thyroid surgery. The V segment lost 5 bases and the J segment 4 bases; nucleotides outside the gene matches: 4. Germline V gene data show CDR1 as SNHLY and CDR2 as FYNNEI. This CDR3 is built from 13 residues. From the PCR reads, TCRdb re-called clones with MiXCR. The data show almost 5,500 clones, 33% seen once. About this clone itself: Antigen: not known.

The rearrangement joins TRBV2 to TRBJ1-1; the match to TRBD1 covers 7 bases. Material for sequencing was adjacent normal tissue. The TCR comes from a female donor with papillary thyroid cancer or a benign thyroid nodule (not recorded which). Some clones in this sample may be carry-over from other donors' samples. DNA of the CDR3: TGTGCCAGCAGTCGACAGGGATCCACTGAAGCTTTCTTT. The encoded protein is CASSRQGSTEAFF.